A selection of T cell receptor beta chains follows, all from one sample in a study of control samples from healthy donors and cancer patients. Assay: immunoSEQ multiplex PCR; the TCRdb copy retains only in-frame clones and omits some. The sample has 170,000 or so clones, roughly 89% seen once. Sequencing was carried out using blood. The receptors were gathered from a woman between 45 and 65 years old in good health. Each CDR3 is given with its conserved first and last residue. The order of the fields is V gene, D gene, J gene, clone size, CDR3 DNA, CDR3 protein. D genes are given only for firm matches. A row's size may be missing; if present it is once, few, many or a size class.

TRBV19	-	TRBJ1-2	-	TGTGCCAGTAGTATTGGGATACAGAGGTTCTATGGCTACACCTTC	CASSIGIQRFYGYTF
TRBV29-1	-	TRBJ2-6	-	TGCAGCGTTGAAGATCTTGGGGGGCCTGGGGCCAACGTCCTGACTTTC	CSVEDLGGPGANVLTF
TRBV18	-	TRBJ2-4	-	TGTGCCAGCTCACCACCGAGTGGGGGGTTTGGGAACATTCAGTACTTC	CASSPPSGGFGNIQYF
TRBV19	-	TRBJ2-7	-	TGTGCCAGTAGGATGAGGGGCAGCGGCGAGCAGTACTTC	CASRMRGSGEQYF
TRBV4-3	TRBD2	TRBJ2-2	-	TGCGCCAGCAGCCAAGATAGGCCTAGCGGGAGAGGCACCGGGGAGCTGTTTTTT	CASSQDRPSGRGTGELFF
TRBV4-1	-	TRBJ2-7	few	TGCGCCAGCAGCGGGCAGGGGGGATACGAGCAGTACTTC	CASSGQGGYEQYF
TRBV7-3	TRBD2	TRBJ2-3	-	TGTGCCAGCAGCCTCGGGGGGGCCCCTCGCACAGATACGCAGTATTTT	CASSLGGAPRTDTQYF
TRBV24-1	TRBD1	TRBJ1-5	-	TGTGCCACCAGTGGGCAGGGGGATCAGCCCCAGCATTTT	CATSGQGDQPQHF
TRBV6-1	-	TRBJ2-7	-	TGTGCCAGCAGTGATAGACAGGGAGGTCCTACGAAGCAGTACTTC	CASSDRQGGPTKQYF
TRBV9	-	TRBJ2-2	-	TGTGCCAGCAGCGTGGACGGGAGCACCAACACCGGGGAGCTGTTTTTT	CASSVDGSTNTGELFF
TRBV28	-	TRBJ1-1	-	TGTGCCAGCAGTTTACCGGGGGCCAACACTGAAGCTTTCTTT	CASSLPGANTEAFF
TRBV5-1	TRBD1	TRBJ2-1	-	TGCGCCAGCAGCACCGTCCCGGGACAGGGATCCATCTACAATGAGCAGTTCTTC	CASSTVPGQGSIYNEQFF
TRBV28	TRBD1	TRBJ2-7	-	TGTGCCAGCAGGGGGGACAGGTTGGAGCAGTACTTC	CASRGDRLEQYF
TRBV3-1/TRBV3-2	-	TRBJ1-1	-	TGTGCCAGCAGCCCGGACATGAACACTGAAGCTTTCTTT	CASSPDMNTEAFF
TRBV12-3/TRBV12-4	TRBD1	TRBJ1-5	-	TGTGCCAGCAGTGGACAGGGCCAGCCCCAGCATTTT	CASSGQGQPQHF
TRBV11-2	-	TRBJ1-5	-	TGTGCCAGCAGCAGGTTTGGACGGCGGGATAGCAATCAGCCCCAGCATTTT	CASSRFGRRDSNQPQHF
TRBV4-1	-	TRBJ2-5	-	TGCGCCAGCAGCAGGACCCCGCAAGAGACCCAGTACTTC	CASSRTPQETQYF
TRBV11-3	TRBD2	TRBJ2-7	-	TGTGCCAGCAGCTTCCGGCCGGGACTAGATACCGAGCAGTACTTC	CASSFRPGLDTEQYF
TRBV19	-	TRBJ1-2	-	TGTGCCAGTAGTATAGATGAAAGCGTCGTTAACTATGGCTACACCTTC	CASSIDESVVNYGYTF
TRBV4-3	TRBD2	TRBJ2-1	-	TGCGCCAGCAGCCAACCCGGACTAGCGGGAGGGAACCCCTACAATGAGCAGTTCTTC	CASSQPGLAGGNPYNEQFF
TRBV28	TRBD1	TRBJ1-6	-	TGTGCCAGCAGTGAATGGACAGGGGCCTATAATTCACCCCTCCACTTT	CASSEWTGAYNSPLHF
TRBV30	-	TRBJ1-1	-	TGTGCCTGGACACGGGAGGGTCGGACTGAAGCTTTCTTT	CAWTREGRTEAFF
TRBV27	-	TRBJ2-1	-	TGTGCCAGCAGTTTCCCTAGGGACACCTTCCAGTTCTTC	CASSFPRDTFQFF
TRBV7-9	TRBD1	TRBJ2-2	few	TGTGCCAGCAGCTTAGAGGGACAGGGTGGACCCGGGGAGCTGTTTTTT	CASSLEGQGGPGELFF
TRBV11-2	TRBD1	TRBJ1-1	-	TGTGCCAGCAGCTTAGTGCGGACAGGGAGCACTGAAGCTTTCTTT	CASSLVRTGSTEAFF
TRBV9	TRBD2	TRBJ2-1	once	TGTGCCAGCAGCGTTGAGTTAGCGGGGGACCCTGGGAATGAGCAGTTCTTC	CASSVELAGDPGNEQFF
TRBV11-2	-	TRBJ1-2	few	TGTGCCAGCAGCTTTCAGGGTTTAGTTAGCTACACCTTC	CASSFQGLVSYTF
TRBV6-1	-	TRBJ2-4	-	TGTGCCAGCAGTGAGTCGATCGGGCTAGCCAAAAACATTCAGTACTTC	CASSESIGLAKNIQYF
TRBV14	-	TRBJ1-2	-	TGTGCCAGCAGCCAAGGGGGCGTCTCCGGGGGCTACACCTTC	CASSQGGVSGGYTF
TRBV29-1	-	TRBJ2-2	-	TGCAGCGTTGGAGGTTTTTTGAACACCGGGGAGCTGTTTTTT	CSVGGFLNTGELFF
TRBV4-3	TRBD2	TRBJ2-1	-	TGCGCCAGCAGGAGAGGACTAGCGGGATCGTACAATGAGCAGTTCTTC	CASRRGLAGSYNEQFF
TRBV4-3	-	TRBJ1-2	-	TGCGCCAGCAGCCAACTGACAGTCGGAGTACTAACTGGTGGCTACACCTTC	CASSQLTVGVLTGGYTF
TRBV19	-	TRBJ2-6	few	TGTGCCAGTACCAGCACGGACCTTGGGGCCAACGTCCTGACTTTC	CASTSTDLGANVLTF
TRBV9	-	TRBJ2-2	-	TGTGCCAGCAGCCTCTCTCCGAACACCGGGGAGCTGTTTTTT	CASSLSPNTGELFF
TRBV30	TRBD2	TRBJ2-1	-	TGTGCCTGGAGTAAAAAGGGACTAGCGGGCACTGAGCAGTTCTTC	CAWSKKGLAGTEQFF
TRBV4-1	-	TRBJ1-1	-	TGCGCCAGCAGCCTAGGTCAGGGTGGGGACACTGAAGCTTTCTTT	CASSLGQGGDTEAFF
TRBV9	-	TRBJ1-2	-	TGTGCCAGCAGCGTAGATCCAGGGATTAACTATGGCTACACCTTC	CASSVDPGINYGYTF
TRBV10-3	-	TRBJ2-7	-	TGTGCCATCAGTGCCGGGGTGGATGGGGCCTACGAGCAGTACTTC	CAISAGVDGAYEQYF
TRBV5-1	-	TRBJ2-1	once	TGCGCCAGCAGCTTGATCCCCGTGGGGAGCTCCTACAATGAGCAGTTCTTC	CASSLIPVGSSYNEQFF
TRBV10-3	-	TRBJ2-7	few	TGTGCCATCAGTGAGTCACTCTCAGGGGTAGGGGAGCAGTACTTC	CAISESLSGVGEQYF
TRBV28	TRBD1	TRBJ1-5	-	TGTGCCAGCAGTTTAGGCGACAGGGAAAGTCAGCCCCAGCATTTT	CASSLGDRESQPQHF
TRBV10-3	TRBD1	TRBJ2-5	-	TGTGCCACCGCCGGATCCGGGACAGGGGGCAAAGAGACCCAGTACTTC	CATAGSGTGGKETQYF
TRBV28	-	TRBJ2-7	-	TGTGCCAGCAGTTTATTGTGGGGCGGGGACAGCTCCTACGAGCAGTACTTC	CASSLLWGGDSSYEQYF
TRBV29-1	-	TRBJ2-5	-	TGCAGCGTTGTTAAAGAGACCCAGTACTTC	CSVVKETQYF
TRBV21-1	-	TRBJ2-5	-	TGTGCCAGCAGCACCCGGGATACCAGTGAGACCCAGTACTTC	CASSTRDTSETQYF